The 16 T cell receptor beta chains below come from one sample, sequenced in a study of T cell changes during pregnancy in multiple sclerosis. Libraries were prepared by immunoSEQ multiplex PCR; TCRdb keeps only in-frame clonotypes and omits some of them. The profile shows 85,000 to 130,000 clones, less than 95% of them singletons. The material sequenced was peripheral blood, taken before pregnancy. The origin of the receptors is a female donor with multiple sclerosis, enrolled in a pregnancy study.

A few counts support this clone. At one of its ends the junction is not consistent with the germline gene, which may arise from a read error. The J gene is TRBJ1-2, the V gene TRBV18, with 12 bases that match TRBD1. The CDR3 has 16 amino acids. The germline gives CDR1 KGHSH, CDR2 LQKENI. The CDR3 DNA reads TGTGCCAGCTCATACGGGACAGGGGGCGCTAATTATGGCTACACCTTC. Translation gives CASSYGTGGANYGYTF.

V gene TRBV6-6 combines with J gene TRBJ1-2, with 8 bases aligning to TRBD1. Germline loops: CDR1 MNHNY, CDR2 SVGAGI (reference sequence). The CDR3 has 16 amino acids. The J segment lost 0 bases and the V segment lost 2 bases, leaving 5 bases of the junction unmatched. This CDR3 is CASSYPRDRSNYGYTF. For the CDR3, the DNA is TGTGCCAGCAGTTACCCGAGGGACAGGTCTAACTATGGCTACACCTTC.

The chain couples TRBV10-3 to TRBJ2-2, with TRBD2 identical over 8 bases. The CDR3 consists of 16 residues. With V trimmed by 3 bases and J by 6 bases, 9 bases remained unmatched. Per the germline V gene, CDR1 is ENHRY and CDR2 is SYGVKD. Here the CDR3 reads CAISDVAGSSPGELFF. CDR3 DNA sequence: TGTGCCATCAGTGACGTAGCGGGGAGCTCCCCCGGGGAGCTGTTTTTT.

Note on this clone: This specimen includes other DNA sequences encoding the same CDR3. The rearrangement joins TRBV5-1 to TRBJ2-7; TRBD1 is a possible D gene (6 bases). CDR1 SGHRS and CDR2 YFSETQ come from the germline V gene. There are 13 residues in the CDR3. Trimming shortened V by 2 bases and J by 0 bases, and 6 bases separated the two germline ends. The CDR3 region has the DNA TGCGCCAGCAGCTTACAGGGCTCCTACGAGCAGTACTTC. This gives the protein CASSLQGSYEQYF.

The V and J genes are TRBV18 and TRBJ2-7; 7 positions match TRBD1. This CDR3 is 12 amino acids long. Germline-derived CDR1 and CDR2 are KGHSH and LQKENI. With 6 bases clipped from V and 5 bases from J, the junction kept 4 bases outside the gene matches. CDR3 DNA: TGTGCCAGCTCCCAGACAGGGAACGAGCAGTACTTC. The encoded protein is CASSQTGNEQYF.

This clone was recorded only once. The chain links TRBV29-1 to TRBJ1-1; no definite D call. Deletions cut 7 bases from V and 5 bases from J, with 11 bases between. Looked up from germline, CDR1 is SQVTM and CDR2 is ANQGSEA. This CDR3 has 11 amino acids. CDR3 loop: CSGGSGTEAFF. The DNA for the CDR3 is TGCAGCGGTGGGAGTGGGACTGAAGCTTTCTTT.

The genes are TRBV5-1 and TRBJ2-1; tentative D call: TRBD1 (6 bases). Germline values: CDR1 SGHRS, CDR2 YFSETQ. The ends were cut back, 1 base at V and 3 bases at J, with 8 bases in the middle. The CDR3 contains 14 residues. In nucleotides, the CDR3 is TGCGCCAGCAGCTTGAACAGGGACTACAATGAGCAGTTCTTC. Its translation: CASSLNRDYNEQFF.

This rearrangement joins TRBV5-1 to TRBJ2-2; D remains ambiguous. Germline V gives CDR1 SGHRS, CDR2 YFSETQ. V lost 1 base and J 3 bases, leaving 22 bases between the germline ends. The CDR3 spans 19 residues. This CDR3 reads CASSLRVAYVPSDTGELFF. In DNA, the CDR3 is TGCGCCAGCAGCTTGCGGGTAGCCTACGTCCCTTCGGACACCGGGGAGCTGTTTTTT.

The CDR3 DNA reads as TGTGCCAGCAGCGTAGACACTGGAAACACCATATATTTT. It translates to CASSVDTGNTIYF. The chain joins TRBV9 to TRBJ1-3, with D unresolved. Germline-derived CDR1 and CDR2 are SGDLS and YYNGEE. This CDR3 region has 13 residues. Deletions cut 0 bases from V and 2 bases from J, with 3 bases between.

V gene TRBV27 combines with J gene TRBJ2-1; TRBD2 is a possible D gene (5 bases). CDR1 and CDR2 (germline): MNHEY, SMNVEV (reference sequence). V dropped 3 bases and J dropped 4 bases, with 13 bases sitting between them. CDR3 length: 15 amino acids. CDR3 residues: CASSLDSPPYNEQFF. CDR3 DNA: TGTGCCAGCAGTTTGGACTCACCCCCATACAATGAGCAGTTCTTC.

The rearrangement uses TRBV11-3 and TRBJ2-3, with D possibly being TRBD1 (6 bases). Trimming took off 5 bases at V and 3 bases at J, with 12 bases between the two ends. Germline lookup yields CDR1 SGHNT and CDR2 YENEEA. This CDR3 is built from 14 residues. CDR3 sequence reads: CASSPDRTTDTQYF. The CDR3 region has the DNA TGTGCCAGCAGCCCAGACAGGACTACAGATACGCAGTATTTT. Based on the CDR3 plus reference TRBV11-3 and TRBJ2-3, the full variable domain is EAGVVQSPRYKIIEKKQPVAFWCNPISGHNTLYWYLQNLGQGPELLIRYENEEAVDDSQLPKDRFSAERLKGVDSTLKIQPAELGDSAVYLCASSPDRTTDTQYFGPGTRLTVL.

The chain uses TRBV21-1 and TRBJ1-5; the D call TRBD1 from the table was never checked on the DNA. TRBV21-1 is labeled a pseudogene. The CDR3 has 13 amino acids. The CDR3 here is CASSGPINQPQHF. The CDR3 nucleotides read TGTGCCAGCAGCGGCCCCATCAATCAGCCCCAGCATTTT.

The genes are TRBV7-9 and TRBJ1-2, with 9 bases that match TRBD1. The CDR3 runs to 17 residues. V lost 4 bases, J lost 6 bases, and 15 bases stayed unmatched. Germline loops: CDR1 SEHNR, CDR2 FQNEAQ (reference sequence). The CDR3 DNA reads as TGTGCCAGCAGCTCTGACAGGGGGGGAAGGAACTATCATGGCTACACCTTC. This encodes CASSSDRGGRNYHGYTF. Combining the CDR3 with reference TRBV7-9 and TRBJ1-2 gives the whole variable domain DTGVSQNPRHKITKRGQNVTFRCDPISEHNRLYWYRQTLGQGPEFLTYFQNEAQLEKSRLLSDRFSAERPKGSFSTLEIQRTEQGDSAMYLCASSSDRGGRNYHGYTFGSGTRLTVV.

This sequence joins TRBV7-6 and TRBJ2-1; a weak D match, TRBD1 (5 bases). There are 16 residues in the CDR3. Trimming shortened V by 0 bases and J by 4 bases, and 13 bases separated the two germline ends. Germline V gives CDR1 SGHVS, CDR2 FNYEAQ. The CDR3 loop reads CASSLAPRVAYNEQFF. As DNA, the CDR3 is TGTGCCAGCAGCTTAGCGCCCAGGGTGGCTTACAATGAGCAGTTCTTC.

This chain connects TRBV7-6 to TRBJ2-5, with TRBD2 as a possible D gene (6 bases). The germline CDR1 and CDR2 sequences are SGHVS and FNYEAQ. The CDR3 sequence is 16 residues long. Trimming cost V 1 base and J 5 bases, with 17 bases left between them. The CDR3 bases are TGTGCCAGCAGCTTAGGTAGCGGTGCGGCGTCGGAGACCCAGTACTTC. Its translation: CASSLGSGAASETQYF.

Regarding this clone: Other DNA sequences in this sample translate to the same CDR3. V is TRBV18 and J is TRBJ2-2; D gene ambiguous. Germline V gene data show CDR1 as KGHSH and CDR2 as LQKENI. The CDR3 is 15 amino acids. Trimming left V 2 bases short and J 3 bases short, with 10 bases between. Here the CDR3 DNA reads TGTGCCAGCTCACCATTGCGCGTAGACACCGGGGAGCTGTTTTTT. Amino acids: CASSPLRVDTGELFF.